One T cell receptor (beta chain) is described in this entry. It lacks a known antigen. Base qualities were left out, and no much larger clone turns up one base away. This entry belongs to a study of OX40 agonist ivuxolimab in advanced cancers. With regard to the full study: Ivuxolimab was a fully human IgG2 agonistic monoclonal antibody targeting the costimulatory receptor OX40 (CD134). Among the roughly 52 dose-escalation patients, about 19 had hepatocellular carcinoma, around 15 melanoma, 9 renal cell carcinoma and 9 head and neck cancer. The paper reports the monotherapy dose-escalation portion (N = 52 patients) of the phase I ivuxolimab trial. In the dose-escalation cohort, around four fifths of patients were male, and the mean age was around 65 years with a range of roughly 20 to 85. Intravenous ivuxolimab was administered to patients every 2 weeks at six dose levels: 0.01, 0.1, 0.3, 1.5, 3 and 10 mg/kg. Prior anti-PD-1, anti-PD-L1 or anti-CTLA-4 therapy was permitted, and checkpoint inhibitors had been received by 40% to 50% of dose-escalation patients. Peripheral TCRbeta sequencing aimed to test whether ivuxolimab altered TCR sequence diversity and caused clonal T-cell expansion. Partial responses occurred in three dose-escalation patients, of whom one had hepatocellular carcinoma and two had cutaneous melanoma. Findings and caveats that apply to the study as a whole: Low levels of normalized T-cell clonal expansion were also seen in some nonresponding patients. In the 0.1-3.0 mg/kg groups, partial responders were among the patients with the lowest normalized peripheral clonal expansion, particularly in CD8+ T cells. After ivuxolimab, CD8+ T cells had more expanded clones than CD4+ T cells on average. At doses of 0.1 to 3.0 mg/kg, clonal expansion of both CD4+ and CD8+ blood T cells was observed from baseline to week 6. The antigen specificity of the peripheral T cells that underwent clonal expansion was not determined.

Patients with a history of autoimmune disease or receiving systemic immunosuppression were excluded from the trial. Peripheral blood for TCR sequencing was collected from all dose cohorts at baseline, on cycle 4 day 1, and on cycle 7 day 1. Samples came from an open-label, multicenter, first-in-human phase I dose-escalation trial of ivuxolimab. Adults with locally advanced or metastatic head and neck squamous cell, hepatocellular, melanoma or renal cell carcinoma were enrolled in the trial. CD4+ and CD8+ T cells were sorted separately from peripheral blood before TCR sequencing. Genomic DNA was isolated from the sorted cells so that the TCRbeta CDR3 region could be sequenced. TCRbeta CDR3 regions were sequenced using the immunoSEQ Assay. In its TCRdb copy, this immuneACCESS table keeps in-frame sequences only and misses some clones. Where compared with another copy, unresolved V genes explain less than half of these, and the others have no known cause. The sample profile shows approximately 21,000 clones; approximately 84% of them were found once. The leading ten clones occupy around 30% of the sample.

From the cysteine up to the phenylalanine, the CDR3 has a length of 15 residues. Only CDR3 DNA is held: 45 bases, read in frame from base 1. V sheds 4 bases and J sheds 9 bases, leaving 20 bases between their ends. CDR1 and CDR2 (SGHTS, YDEGEE) derive from the germline V gene. The sequencing used CD4+ or CD8+ T cells sorted from blood, collected in a trial of the OX40 agonist ivuxolimab. The sequence links TRBV5-8 to TRBJ2-1; a tentative D match to TRBD1 spans 6 bases. This sequence originates from an adult with an advanced solid tumor such as melanoma, head and neck, liver or kidney cancer. The CDR3 here reads CASSPDPQGRSEQFF. The sequenced DNA: TGTGCCAGCAGCCCCGATCCCCAGGGGCGAAGTGAGCAGTTCTTC.